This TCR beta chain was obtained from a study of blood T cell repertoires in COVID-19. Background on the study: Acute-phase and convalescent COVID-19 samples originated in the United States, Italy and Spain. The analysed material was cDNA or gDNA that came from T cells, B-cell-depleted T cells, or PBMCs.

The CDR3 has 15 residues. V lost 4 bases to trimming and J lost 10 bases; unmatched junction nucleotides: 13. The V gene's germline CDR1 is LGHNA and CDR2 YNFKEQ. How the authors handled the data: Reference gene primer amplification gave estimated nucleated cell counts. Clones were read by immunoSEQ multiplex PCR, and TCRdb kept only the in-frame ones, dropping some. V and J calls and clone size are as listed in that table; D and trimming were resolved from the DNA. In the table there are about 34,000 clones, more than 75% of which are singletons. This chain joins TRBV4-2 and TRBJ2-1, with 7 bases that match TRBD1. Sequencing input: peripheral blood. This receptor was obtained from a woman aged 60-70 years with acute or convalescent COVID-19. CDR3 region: CASSREQGPTKEQFF. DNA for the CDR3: TGTGCCAGCAGCCGGGAACAGGGGCCTACAAAGGAGCAGTTCTTC.